These 29 T cell receptor beta chains were sequenced from one sample in a study of blood T cell repertoires in COVID-19. Repertoires were generated with immunoSEQ multiplex PCR, while TCRdb's copy carries only in-frame clones and drops some. Here the sample spans over 300,000 clones, around four fifths being singletons. Sequencing was done on a sample of peripheral blood. All receptors derive from a woman aged 50 to 60 with acute or convalescent COVID-19.

The V call is TRBV24-1, the J call TRBJ2-1; TRBD1 might be the D (5 bases). Germline V lookup: CDR1 KGHDR, CDR2 SFDVKD. This CDR3 spans 14 amino acids. V lost 5 bases, J lost 8 bases, and 15 bases lay in between. The CDR3: CATSGPLIGDEQFF. The CDR3 coding sequence is TGTGCCACCAGTGGTCCCCTTATAGGGGATGAGCAGTTCTTC.

This clone occurred a few times. The V call is TRBV6-6, the J call TRBJ2-1; D might be TRBD2 (5 bases). Germline lookup yields CDR1 MNHNY and CDR2 SVGAGI (reference sequence). This CDR3 has 12 residues. Deletions cut 6 bases from V and 6 bases from J, with 9 bases between. As DNA, the CDR3 is TGTGCCAGCAGGAGGGATCTCAATGAGCAGTTCTTC. It codes for CASRRDLNEQFF.

The chain is built from TRBV11-2 and TRBJ1-2; tentative D call: TRBD1 (6 bases). The CDR3 extends over 15 amino acids. V lost 2 bases and J lost 8, with 18 bases in between. The germline gives CDR1 SGHAT, CDR2 FQNNGV. The CDR3 protein is CASSLTQTGVGGYTF. CDR3 coding DNA: TGTGCCAGCAGCTTAACCCAGACAGGTGTGGGAGGCTACACCTTC.

The chain joins TRBV24-1 to TRBJ2-5, with a tentative D call TRBD1 (6 bases). This CDR3 comprises 13 residues. Germline CDR1 reads KGHDR; CDR2 reads SFDVKD. V was pared by 4 bases and J by 5 bases, with 10 bases between. The CDR3: CATSEARGETQYF. CDR3 coding DNA: TGTGCCACCAGTGAAGCCAGGGGCGAGACCCAGTACTTC.

This rearrangement joins TRBV24-1 to TRBJ1-4; TRBD1 agrees at 9 bases. CDR1 and CDR2 (germline): KGHDR, SFDVKD. This CDR3 comprises 15 residues. The ends lost 3 bases at V and 7 bases at J; junction bases unmatched: 5. CDR3 amino acids: CATSDPGTGPEKLFF. In DNA form, the CDR3 reads TGTGCCACCAGTGATCCCGGGACAGGGCCTGAAAAACTGTTTTTT.

J is TRBJ1-2 and V is TRBV7-6, with TRBD1 matching 7 bases. The CDR3 consists of 13 residues. J lost 5 bases, V lost 3 bases, and 3 bases had no gene match. Germline V gene sequence: CDR1 SGHVS, CDR2 FNYEAQ. The CDR3 DNA follows: TGTGCCAGCAGCTTGGGACAGACATATGGCTACACCTTC. It encodes CASSLGQTYGYTF.

The chain links TRBV20-1 to TRBJ1-2; no clear D gene. The CDR3 has 11 amino acids. The germline V gene encodes CDR1 DFQATT and CDR2 SNEGSKA (reference sequence). V lost 6 bases and J 6 bases, leaving 11 bases between the germline ends. DNA of the CDR3: TGCAGTGCCCCCCCCGGGGATGGCTACACCTTC. It translates to CSAPPGDGYTF.

The chain recombines TRBV6-2 or TRBV6-3 with TRBJ1-5, with 7 nucleotides matching TRBD1. CDR3 length equals 14 residues. Germline V gives CDR1 MNHEY, CDR2 SVGEGT. Germline trimming cut 6 bases from V and 7 bases from J; bases unmatched to any gene: 9. CDR3 DNA: TGTGCCAGCAGCCGACAGGGAGTAGACCAGCCCCAGCATTTT. The encoded protein is CASSRQGVDQPQHF.

This clone has more than one count but fewer than ten. The chain carries TRBV6-6 and TRBJ1-2; 7 nucleotides line up with TRBD1. V was clipped by 6 bases and J by 8 bases; unmatched bases: 6. The CDR3 has 12 amino acids. The germline V gene encodes CDR1 MNHNY and CDR2 SVGAGI (reference sequence). The CDR3 loop reads CASSLRQGGYTF. The DNA of the CDR3 is TGTGCCAGCAGCCTCAGACAGGGAGGCTACACCTTC.

The V call is TRBV27, the J call TRBJ2-7; 11 nucleotides match TRBD1. The CDR3 has 15 residues. Germline CDR1 and CDR2: MNHEY and SMNVEV (reference sequence). The junction had 2 bases not matched to a gene; V was cut back by 2 bases and J by 2 bases. The CDR3: CASSLRGQGAYEQYF. In nucleotides, the CDR3 is TGTGCCAGCAGTTTAAGGGGACAGGGGGCCTACGAGCAGTACTTC.

The V gene is TRBV5-4, the J gene TRBJ2-7; TRBD2 might be the D (5 bases). CDR1 and CDR2 from the germline V gene are SGHNT and YYREEE (reference sequence). The V and J ends lost 4 bases and 0 bases respectively, with 14 bases between them. CDR3 length: 15 amino acids. The CDR3 region is CASSPVNAGSYEQYF. The CDR3 coding sequence is TGTGCCAGCAGCCCGGTCAACGCGGGCTCCTACGAGCAGTACTTC.

The chain employs TRBV5-1 and TRBJ1-1; D remains unclear. This CDR3 comprises 13 residues. The germline gives CDR1 SGHRS, CDR2 YFSETQ. V was pared by 3 bases and J by 5 bases, with 11 bases between. The CDR3 protein is CASSSTSRTEAFF. CDR3 DNA sequence: TGCGCCAGCAGCTCTACGTCCAGGACTGAAGCTTTCTTT.

The CDR3 sequence is CASSLGDTETQYF. The CDR3 coding sequence is TGTGCCAGCAGCTTAGGCGACACAGAGACCCAGTACTTC. The chain carries TRBV7-2 and TRBJ2-5; D call uncertain. The CDR3 extends over 13 amino acids. V dropped 1 base and J dropped 4 bases, with 7 bases sitting between them. Germline CDR1 and CDR2: SGHTA and FQGNSA.

The V call is TRBV6-6, the J call TRBJ2-1; 7 nucleotides line up with TRBD2. There are 11 residues in the CDR3. Germline assignment: CDR1 MNHNY and CDR2 SVGAGI (reference sequence). Trimming cost V 2 bases and J 13 bases; bases outside gene matches: 2. The CDR3 bases are TGTGCCAGCAGTTACGGGGGGGACCAGTTCTTC. Translated, it gives CASSYGGDQFF.

The V and J genes are TRBV5-1 and TRBJ2-3, with 7 bases that match TRBD1. CDR1 is SGHRS and CDR2 is YFSETQ in the germline V gene. V shed 4 bases and J 4 bases; nucleotides not matched to a gene: 3. The CDR3 runs 13 residues. The CDR3 reads CASSGDSSDTQYF. The CDR3 DNA follows: TGCGCCAGCAGCGGGGACAGTTCAGATACGCAGTATTTT.

V gene TRBV30 combines with J gene TRBJ2-2; 13 bases agree with TRBD2. This CDR3 is built from 21 residues. CDR1 and CDR2 from the germline V gene are GTSNPN and SVGIG (reference sequence). The junction had 18 bases not matched to a gene; V was cut back by 4 bases and J by 1 base. The CDR3 is CAWIKWTSGRGGIENTGELFF. DNA of the CDR3: TGTGCCTGGATCAAATGGACTAGCGGGAGAGGGGGGATAGAGAACACCGGGGAGCTGTTTTTT.

The rearrangement links TRBV18 to TRBJ1-3; no reliable D call. From germline, CDR1 is KGHSH and CDR2 LQKENI. The CDR3 totals 16 residues. V lost 2 bases to trimming and J lost 0 bases, with 11 bases between them. The CDR3 here is CASSPITLHSGNTIYF. The CDR3 DNA reads TGTGCCAGCTCACCAATAACTCTTCACTCTGGAAACACCATATATTTT.

The chain joins TRBV7-2 to TRBJ2-3; unclear D gene. CDR1 and CDR2 (germline): SGHTA, FQGNSA. The CDR3 is made up of 14 amino acids. V lost 1 base, J lost 6 bases, and 11 bases lay in between. This CDR3 reads CASSLVVVLDTQYF. In DNA, the CDR3 is TGTGCCAGCAGCTTAGTTGTAGTTCTTGATACGCAGTATTTT. The full variable domain, rest sourced from reference TRBV7-2 and TRBJ2-3, is GAGVSQSPSNKVTEKGKDVELRCDPISGHTALYWYRQSLGQGLEFLIYFQGNSAPDKSGLPSDRFSAERTGGSVSTLTIQRTQQEDSAVYLCASSLVVVLDTQYFGPGTRLTVL.

This rearrangement joins TRBV19 to TRBJ1-2; D gene uncertain. V was trimmed by 7 bases and J by 4 bases, leaving 13 bases between them. The germline CDR1 and CDR2 sequences are LNHDA and SQIVND (reference sequence). The CDR3 is made up of 13 amino acids. As DNA, the CDR3 is TGTGCCAGTACCGGGATAGAGGGCTATGGCTACACCTTC. This gives the protein CASTGIEGYGYTF.

V usage is TRBV2 and J usage is TRBJ1-3; the D gene is possibly TRBD1 (6 bases). The CDR3 totals 13 residues. Germline values: CDR1 SNHLY, CDR2 FYNNEI. V gave up 5 bases and J gave up 2 bases, with 7 bases separating them. CDR3 DNA sequence: TGTGCCAGCAGTCAGGGGACTGGAAACACCATATATTTT. Amino acids: CASSQGTGNTIYF. Variable domain in full (rest from reference TRBV2 and TRBJ1-3): EPEVTQTPSHQVTQMGQEVILRCVPISNHLYFYWYRQILGQKVEFLVSFYNNEISEKSEIFDDQFSVERPDGSNFTLKIRSTKLEDSAMYFCASSQGTGNTIYFGEGSWLTVV.

The table lists this clone with a few counts. The chain links TRBV14 to TRBJ1-6, with 7 bases identical to TRBD1. CDR3 length: 15 residues. In germline, CDR1 is SGHDN, CDR2 FVKESK. V was pared by 5 bases and J by 6 bases, with 7 bases of the junction left unmatched. The CDR3 DNA is TGTGCCAGCAGCTTCCGGGACAGTTTTAATTCACCCCTCCACTTT. Amino acids: CASSFRDSFNSPLHF.

The chain combines TRBV2 with TRBJ1-1; no firm D call. The CDR3 spans 14 residues. Per germline, CDR1 SNHLY and CDR2 FYNNEI. The V end was cut by 7 bases, the J end by 11 bases, with 23 bases between. The CDR3 DNA reads TGTGCCAGCACCCTTGGAAAGTGGGAGGGTGATGCTTTCTTT. Translated, it gives CASTLGKWEGDAFF.

V is TRBV30 and J is TRBJ2-2, with 9 bases aligning to TRBD1. The V segment lost 4 bases and the J segment 5 bases; nucleotides outside the gene matches: 8. This CDR3 is 15 amino acids long. Per the germline V gene, CDR1 is GTSNPN and CDR2 is SVGIG (reference sequence). The CDR3 DNA is TGTGCCTGGACCTTCCGGGACAGGGAGACCGGGGAGCTGTTTTTT. Residues: CAWTFRDRETGELFF.

The chain carries TRBV4-1 and TRBJ2-5; maybe TRBD2 (5 bases). Germline loops: CDR1 MGHRA, CDR2 YSYEKL. This CDR3 is 13 amino acids long. The ends were cut back, 4 bases at V and 5 bases at J, with 11 bases in the middle. CDR3 in amino acids: CASSLLGGETQYF. The CDR3 DNA reads TGCGCCAGCAGCCTACTAGGCGGGGAGACCCAGTACTTC.

On this clone: Additional DNA sequences in this sample encode the identical CDR3. V is TRBV15 and J is TRBJ1-2, with a tentative D call TRBD1 (6 bases). The V end lost 3 bases, the J end lost 2 bases, and 19 bases lay between the germline ends. The CDR3 runs to 17 residues. Germline CDR1 and CDR2: LNHNV and YYDKDF (reference sequence). CDR3 sequence (DNA): TGTGCCACCAGCAGGGATCGCGCACAGGGAAGCAACTATGGCTACACCTTC. Amino acid sequence: CATSRDRAQGSNYGYTF.

The V call is TRBV30, the J call TRBJ1-2; TRBD1 agrees at 10 bases. The V gene's germline CDR1 is GTSNPN and CDR2 SVGIG (reference sequence). Trimming took 6 bases from V and 7 from J; bases not matched to a gene: 5. The CDR3 spans 12 residues. The CDR3 region has the DNA TGTGCCTGTCCGAGACAGGGGGCTGGCTACACCTTC. This codes for CACPRQGAGYTF.

This clone showed up just a few times. The sample carries other DNA sequences with the same CDR3. The chain uses TRBV4-1 and TRBJ2-7; perhaps TRBD1 as D (5 bases). The germline gives CDR1 MGHRA, CDR2 YSYEKL. This CDR3 is built from 15 residues. V was cut by 1 base and J by 1 base, with 11 bases left in between. The CDR3 DNA sequence: TGCGCCAGCAGCCAAGGCCGAGACAGTTCCTACGAGCAGTACTTC. Protein product: CASSQGRDSSYEQYF.

The genes are TRBV5-1 and TRBJ2-1, with D unresolved. Trimming removed 4 bases from V and 2 bases from J, with 16 bases in between. This CDR3 region has 16 residues. CDR1 SGHRS and CDR2 YFSETQ come from the germline V gene. The CDR3 DNA reads TGCGCCAGCAGCCCAATTCAGCGTGCTACCTACAATGAGCAGTTCTTC. Residues: CASSPIQRATYNEQFF.

The rearrangement links TRBV6-6 to TRBJ1-3; weak D call: TRBD1 (5 bases). V lost 5 bases, J lost 2 bases, and 10 bases lay in between. CDR1 and CDR2 (germline): MNHNY, SVGAGI (reference sequence). CDR3 size: 14 residues. Here the CDR3 reads CASSPRQPGNTIYF. The DNA of the CDR3 is TGTGCCAGCAGTCCGCGACAGCCTGGAAACACCATATATTTT.